This passage covers 17 T cell receptor beta chains from one sample sequenced in a study of T cell changes during pregnancy in multiple sclerosis. TCRdb's copy holds only in-frame clones and misses some; the assay was immunoSEQ multiplex PCR. The sample shows approximately 100,000 clones, 90% to 95% of them seen only once. The input for sequencing was peripheral blood, taken in the third trimester of pregnancy. The receptors originated from a female donor with multiple sclerosis, enrolled in a pregnancy study.

The chain couples TRBV9 to TRBJ2-1; TRBD2 is a possible D gene (5 bases). The CDR3 has 15 residues. The germline V gene encodes CDR1 SGDLS and CDR2 YYNGEE. V was pared by 0 bases and J by 9 bases, with 16 bases between. CDR3 DNA sequence: TGTGCCAGCAGCGTAGCTCGAGGGCCGTTGTTTGAGCAGTTCTTC. Translation gives CASSVARGPLFEQFF.

In DNA form, the CDR3 reads TGCAGCGTTTCCTTTGTCCTGAACACTGAAGCTTTCTTT. Translating gives CSVSFVLNTEAFF. V and J are TRBV29-1 and TRBJ1-1; no clear D. Trimming removed 5 bases from V and 0 bases from J, with 10 bases in between. From germline, CDR1 is SQVTM and CDR2 ANQGSEA. The CDR3 extends over 13 amino acids.

This clone is a singleton in its sample. This sequence joins TRBV5-1 and TRBJ2-7; 13 bases are a match to TRBD2. The CDR3 contains 19 residues. Germline-derived CDR1 and CDR2 are SGHRS and YFSETQ. Trimming at V came to 1 base and at J to 2 bases, leaving 12 bases not matched to a gene. As DNA, the CDR3 is TGCGCCAGCAGCTTGAAGAGGACTAGCGGGAGCGCACCCCCCTACGAGCAGTACTTC. Protein product: CASSLKRTSGSAPPYEQYF.

The chain uses TRBV9 and TRBJ2-2; a possible D gene is TRBD1 (6 bases). The germline V and J ends were trimmed by 0 bases and 5 bases, with 11 bases remaining between them. The germline CDR1 and CDR2 sequences are SGDLS and YYNGEE. This CDR3 comprises 15 residues. As DNA, the CDR3 is TGTGCCAGCAGCGTAGCAGGGGTCGGTACCGGGGAGCTGTTTTTT. Its translation: CASSVAGVGTGELFF.

The rearrangement joins TRBV7-8 to TRBJ2-7, with D tentatively TRBD1 (7 bases). Deletions cut 5 bases from V and 0 bases from J, with 11 bases between. The V gene's germline CDR1 is SGHVS and CDR2 FQNEAQ. The CDR3 runs to 14 residues. The CDR3 loop is CASSAGTVSYEQYF. CDR3 nucleotide sequence: TGTGCCAGCAGCGCGGGGACAGTCTCCTACGAGCAGTACTTC. Supplemented by reference TRBV7-8 and TRBJ2-7, the full variable domain reads GAGVSQSPRYKVAKRGQDVALRCDPISGHVSLFWYQQALGQGPEFLTYFQNEAQLDKSGLPSDRFFAERPEGSVSTLKIQRTQQEDSAVYLCASSAGTVSYEQYFGPGTRLTVT.

V and J are TRBV7-6 and TRBJ2-3; the match to TRBD1 covers 7 bases. This CDR3 has 16 amino acids. V gave up 3 bases and J gave up 2 bases; unmatched junction bases: 8. Germline V lookup: CDR1 SGHVS, CDR2 FNYEAQ. Written as DNA, the CDR3 is TGTGCCAGCAGCTTGTTCGGGACAGCGGACACAGATACGCAGTATTTT. This codes for CASSLFGTADTDTQYF. Looking up the rest from reference TRBV7-6 and TRBJ2-3 gives the full variable domain: GAGVSQSPRYKVTKRGQDVALRCDPISGHVSLYWYRQALGQGPEFLTYFNYEAQQDKSGLPNDRFSAERPEGSISTLTIQRTEQRDSAMYRCASSLFGTADTDTQYFGPGTRLTVL.

The V call is TRBV27, the J call TRBJ1-5; 7 positions agree with TRBD1. In germline, CDR1 is MNHEY, CDR2 SMNVEV (reference sequence). J was trimmed by 4 bases and V by 4 bases; bases with no gene match: 4. The CDR3 has 14 amino acids. The CDR3, as DNA: TGTGCCAGCAGTTACGGACAGGAAAATCAGCCCCAGCATTTT. Residues: CASSYGQENQPQHF.

The gene calls are TRBV18 and TRBJ2-5; tentatively, D is TRBD1 (6 bases). Germline V gene sequence: CDR1 KGHSH, CDR2 LQKENI. CDR3 size: 12 residues. V gave up 5 bases and J gave up 5 bases, with 9 bases separating them. In DNA form, the CDR3 reads TGTGCCAGCTCAGGACAGAGGGAGACCCAGTACTTC. As protein: CASSGQRETQYF.

This clone was seen a few times. The chain carries TRBV28 and TRBJ1-5; D gene uncertain. V was cut by 7 bases and J by 5 bases, with 15 bases left in between. There are 14 residues in the CDR3. Germline V lookup: CDR1 MDHEN, CDR2 SYDVKM. CDR3 sequence: CASKVLGSHQPQHF. In nucleotides, the CDR3 is TGTGCCAGCAAAGTTTTGGGGAGTCATCAGCCCCAGCATTTT.

The chain couples TRBV5-1 to TRBJ2-3; D unresolved. The V and J ends lost 0 bases and 2 bases respectively, with 4 bases between them. Germline V gene data show CDR1 as SGHRS and CDR2 as YFSETQ. The CDR3 has 13 residues. CDR3 DNA: TGCGCCAGCAGCTTGGCCGTCACAGATACGCAGTATTTT. It encodes CASSLAVTDTQYF.

The gene calls are TRBV30 and TRBJ2-1, with D perhaps TRBD2 (5 bases). This CDR3 has 15 residues. The V end lost 2 bases, the J end lost 1 base, and 12 bases lay between the germline ends. Germline CDR1 GTSNPN, CDR2 SVGIG (reference sequence). CDR3 DNA: TGTGCCTGGAGTAAACTAGTGGGTTCCTACAATGAGCAGTTCTTC. Translated: CAWSKLVGSYNEQFF.

This chain connects TRBV5-1 to TRBJ2-1; perhaps TRBD1 as D (5 bases). Trimming took off 0 bases at V and 4 bases at J, with 14 bases between the two ends. The CDR3 totals 16 residues. CDR1 is SGHRS and CDR2 is YFSETQ in the germline V gene. The CDR3 nucleotides are TGCGCCAGCAGCTTGGAAGGGGCCAGGGCTTACAATGAGCAGTTCTTC. This sequence encodes CASSLEGARAYNEQFF. Based on the CDR3 plus reference TRBV5-1 and TRBJ2-1, the full variable domain is KAGVTQTPRYLIKTRGQQVTLSCSPISGHRSVSWYQQTPGQGLQFLFEYFSETQRNKGNFPGRFSGRQFSNSRSEMNVSTLELGDSALYLCASSLEGARAYNEQFFGPGTRLTVL.

The chain recombines TRBV5-4 with TRBJ2-7; perhaps TRBD1 as D (6 bases). The CDR3 length is 15 residues. V gave up 4 bases and J gave up 1 base, with 15 bases separating them. The germline V gene encodes CDR1 SGHNT and CDR2 YYREEE (reference sequence). CDR3 loop: CASSPRDTGSYEQYF. The CDR3 coding sequence is TGTGCCAGCAGCCCCAGGGACACGGGATCCTACGAGCAGTACTTC.

This chain joins TRBV13 and TRBJ1-1, with unresolved D. CDR1 is PRHDT, CDR2 FYEKMQ, per germline (reference sequence). Trimming took off 5 bases at V and 4 bases at J, with 11 bases between the two ends. The length of the CDR3 is 13 residues. The CDR3 spells CASSPGRATEAFF. The DNA of the CDR3 is TGTGCCAGCAGCCCAGGAAGAGCCACTGAAGCTTTCTTT.

Written as DNA, the CDR3 is TGTGCCAGCAGGAGGGAGGTTGTGATGAACACTGAAGCTTTCTTT. Translating it yields CASRREVVMNTEAFF. This rearrangement joins TRBV2 to TRBJ1-1; D remains ambiguous. CDR1 SNHLY and CDR2 FYNNEI come from the germline V gene. The CDR3 runs to 15 residues. V was shortened by 6 bases and J by 0 bases, with 14 bases between the two germline ends.

This clone was recorded only once. The rearrangement links TRBV19 to TRBJ1-2, with 8 bases matching TRBD1. V gave up 4 bases and J gave up 5 bases; unmatched junction bases: 9. Germline assignment: CDR1 LNHDA and CDR2 SQIVND (reference sequence). The CDR3 runs 15 residues. The CDR3 region is CASSTSSDRAYGYTF. The CDR3 DNA reads as TGTGCCAGTAGTACGTCCTCGGACAGGGCGTATGGCTACACCTTC.

This clone has just one count. V usage is TRBV12-5 and J usage is TRBJ1-3, with 7 nucleotides matching TRBD1. The CDR3 covers 16 residues. CDR1 and CDR2 from the germline V gene are LGHNT and FRNRAP. Trimming removed 2 bases from V and 0 bases from J; junction bases left unmatched: 4. CDR3 DNA sequence: TGTGCTAGTGGTTTGCCGGGACAGAGCTCTGGAAACACCATATATTTT. This gives the protein CASGLPGQSSGNTIYF.